This T cell receptor beta chain was observed in a study of blood T cell repertoires in COVID-19. About the study: COVID-19 samples, acute and convalescent, were from the United States, Italy and Spain. The analysed material was cDNA or gDNA that came from T cells, B-cell-depleted T cells, or PBMCs.

In the original processing: Reference gene primer amplification yielded estimated nucleated cell counts. TCRdb's copy holds only in-frame clones and misses some; the assay was immunoSEQ multiplex PCR. V and J calls and clone size are copied from that table; D and trimming were computed from the DNA. The data contain about 220,000 clones, 82% of them singletons. The CDR3 has 13 amino acids. V was pared by 3 bases and J by 4 bases, with 9 bases between. CDR1 is LNHDA, CDR2 SQIVND, per germline (reference sequence). The sample was peripheral blood. The chain combines TRBV19 with TRBJ1-2; D gene unclear. This receptor was identified in a woman older than 75 with acute or convalescent COVID-19. CDR3 loop: CASSIPNSYGYTF. The CDR3 DNA follows: TGTGCCAGTAGTATTCCAAACTCCTATGGCTACACCTTC.